These T cell receptor beta chains were read from a single sample in a study of regulatory T cells in long-lasting Graves disease. TCRdb independently ran MiXCR on the multiplex PCR reads; one entry per CDR3 protein. Of 350,000 to 500,000 distinct CDR3 sequences in the sample, 13% to 15% were seen once. These data also formed part of another study, on T cells in Graves' hyperthyroidism and ophthalmopathy.

The sequences come from peripheral blood mononuclear cells (PBMCs), collected at new diagnosis, from a patient treated with antithyroid drugs. The receptors here all came from a woman aged 50 to 65 with Graves disease. CDR3s include the opening cysteine and the closing phenylalanine or tryptophan. Not every row has a clone size; where given, it reads once, few, many or a size class.

J: TRBJ2-7; size: many; V: TRBV27; CDR3: CASSLAAQVAGLYEQYF
J: TRBJ2-5; size: -; V: TRBV19; CDR3: CASSIRGQGRGETQYF
J: TRBJ2-7; size: -; V: TRBV20-1; CDR3: CSARGPAGAYEQYF
J: TRBJ1-1; size: -; V: TRBV5-1; CDR3: CASSLVQGGNTEAFF
J: TRBJ2-1; size: many; V: TRBV12-3/TRBV12-4; CDR3: CASSILAGGPRNEQFF
J: TRBJ2-1; size: few; V: TRBV4-1; CDR3: CASRRTSGRALGEQFF
J: TRBJ2-5; size: -; V: TRBV5-1; CDR3: CASSGDPSPQATQYF
J: TRBJ1-5; size: many; V: TRBV6-1; CDR3: CASSERQASNQPQHF
J: TRBJ2-7; size: many; V: TRBV6-1; CDR3: CASSESLPYEQYF
J: TRBJ2-1; size: -; V: TRBV12-3/TRBV12-4; CDR3: CASSAMDWAILPYNEQFF
J: TRBJ2-3; size: -; V: TRBV30; CDR3: CAWSSQASGTDTQYF
J: TRBJ2-2; size: -; V: TRBV20-1; CDR3: CSASPTGSFDTGELFF
J: TRBJ2-7; size: many; V: TRBV7-3; CDR3: CASSETGTGEESGDSMGEQYF
J: TRBJ1-1; size: many; V: TRBV19; CDR3: CASRQGQRNTEAFF
J: TRBJ2-1; size: many; V: TRBV29-1; CDR3: CSVDIAGSYNEQFF
J: TRBJ2-5; size: many; V: TRBV19; CDR3: CASTRTGVEETQYF
J: TRBJ2-6; size: few; V: TRBV19; CDR3: CASSRAGGAGANVLTF
J: TRBJ1-3; size: -; V: TRBV6-2/TRBV6-3; CDR3: CASTPPGGNTIYF
J: TRBJ1-5; size: many; V: TRBV2; CDR3: CASSASTGNLNQPQHF
J: TRBJ2-7; size: few; V: TRBV10-3; CDR3: CAISTLPGQATNYEQYF
J: TRBJ2-6; size: -; V: TRBV29-1; CDR3: CSVREYSGANVLTF
J: TRBJ2-2; size: -; V: TRBV4-1; CDR3: CASSQDPGGAAGELFF
J: TRBJ1-6; size: many; V: TRBV28; CDR3: CASSLPGHWNSPLHF
J: TRBJ2-2; size: -; V: TRBV7-3; CDR3: CASSLRGAGNTGELFF
J: TRBJ2-1; size: many; V: TRBV20-1; CDR3: CSARDQTSGSVEQFF
J: TRBJ2-1; size: many; V: TRBV28; CDR3: CTSGLHSSYNEQFF
J: TRBJ1-1; size: many; V: TRBV7-8; CDR3: CASSGVPGDAFF